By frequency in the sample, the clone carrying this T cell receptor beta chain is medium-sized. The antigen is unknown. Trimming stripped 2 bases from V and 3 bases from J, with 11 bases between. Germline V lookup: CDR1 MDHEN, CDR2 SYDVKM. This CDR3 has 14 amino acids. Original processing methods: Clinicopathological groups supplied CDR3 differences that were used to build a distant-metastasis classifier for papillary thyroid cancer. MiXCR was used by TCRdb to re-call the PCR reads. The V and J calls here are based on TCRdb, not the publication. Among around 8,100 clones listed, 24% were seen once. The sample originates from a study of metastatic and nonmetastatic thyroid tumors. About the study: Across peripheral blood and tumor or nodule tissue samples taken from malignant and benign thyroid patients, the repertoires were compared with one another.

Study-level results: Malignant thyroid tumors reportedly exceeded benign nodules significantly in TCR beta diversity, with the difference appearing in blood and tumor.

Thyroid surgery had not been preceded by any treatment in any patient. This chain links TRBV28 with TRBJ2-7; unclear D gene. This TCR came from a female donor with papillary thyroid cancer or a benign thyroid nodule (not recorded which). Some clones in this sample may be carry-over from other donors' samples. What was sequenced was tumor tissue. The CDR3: CASSLKWPFYEQYF. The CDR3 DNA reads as TGTGCCAGCAGTTTAAAATGGCCCTTCTACGAGCAGTACTTC.